The 18 T cell receptor beta chains presented below share a single source sample, sequenced in a study of human T cells and chemical hapten exposure. TCRdb fed the RACE reads into MiXCR, producing one record per CDR3 protein. The sample yields approximately 320,000 distinct CDR3 sequences, about 5% seen once. The time point: pre-sensitization, week 0. Treatment in this sample: therapeutic diphenylcyclopropenone sensitization with weekly scalp DPC. Sequenced here: whole blood, sampled in connection with sensitization to the hapten diphenylcyclopropenone (DPC). Source of these receptors: a woman between 18 and 30 years old with alopecia areata. Some clones in this sample may be carry-over from other donors' samples.

This clonotype was picked up a small number of times. This chain uses TRBV28 with TRBJ2-7, with 8 bases lining up with TRBD1. The CDR3 sequence is 13 residues long. V lost 4 bases, J lost 3 bases, and 2 bases stayed unmatched. The germline gives CDR1 MDHEN, CDR2 SYDVKM. CDR3 DNA sequence: TGTGCCAGCAGTTCGGGACAGGACTACGAGCAGTACTTC. The encoded protein is CASSSGQDYEQYF.

This clonotype appeared many times. The V gene is TRBV12-3 or TRBV12-4, the J gene TRBJ1-4; D is unclear. V was clipped by 3 bases and J by 2 bases, with 10 bases between them. The CDR3 consists of 15 residues. CDR3 sequence reads: CASSLQESTNEKLFF. The DNA of the CDR3 is TGTGCCAGCAGTTTGCAGGAATCGACTAATGAAAAACTGTTTTTT.

This clonotype was observed at least ten times. This chain connects TRBV12-3 or TRBV12-4 to TRBJ1-4, with D maybe TRBD1 (5 bases). Trimming pared 5 bases from V and 2 bases from J, leaving 9 bases between. The CDR3 has 14 residues. CDR3 protein: CASSPGGTNEKLFF. CDR3 coding DNA: TGTGCCAGCAGTCCGGGGGGGACTAATGAAAAACTGTTTTTT.

This clonotype has a count of ten or more. The V gene is TRBV15, the J gene TRBJ1-1; maybe TRBD1 (5 bases). The CDR3 runs 16 residues. Germline V gives CDR1 LNHNV, CDR2 YYDKDF (reference sequence). The V end lost 0 bases, the J end lost 5 bases, and 16 bases lay between the germline ends. The CDR3 loop reads CATSRDPPGYGTEAFF. CDR3 bases: TGTGCCACCAGCAGAGATCCCCCAGGGTATGGGACTGAAGCTTTCTTT.

The J gene is TRBJ1-1, the V gene TRBV6-2 or TRBV6-3, with 10 nucleotides matching TRBD1. The germline CDR1 and CDR2 sequences are MNHEY and SVGEGT. V trimming: 8 bases; J trimming: 1 base; junction bases outside the gene matches: 13. This CDR3 comprises 17 residues. The CDR3 here is CASRTGTGAARNTEAFF. In nucleotides, the CDR3 is TGTGCCAGCCGCACCGGGACAGGGGCTGCTCGGAACACTGAAGCTTTCTTT.

There are many counts of this clonotype. The genes are TRBV7-2 and TRBJ2-1, with 9 bases that match TRBD2. The CDR3 consists of 18 residues. V gave up 5 bases and J gave up 5 bases; unmatched junction bases: 16. Germline CDR1 is SGHTA and CDR2 is FQGNSA. The CDR3 sequence: CASSRLVSGGRQNNEQFF. Written as DNA, the CDR3 is TGTGCCAGCAGCCGCCTGGTCAGCGGGGGGCGACAGAACAATGAGCAGTTCTTC. Using reference TRBV7-2 and TRBJ2-1 for the parts outside the CDR3, the full variable domain is GAGVSQSPSNKVTEKGKDVELRCDPISGHTALYWYRQSLGQGLEFLIYFQGNSAPDKSGLPSDRFSAERTGGSVSTLTIQRTQQEDSAVYLCASSRLVSGGRQNNEQFFGPGTRLTVL.

This clonotype was recorded a few times. V is TRBV28 and J is TRBJ1-4; D gene ambiguous. Trimming cost V 4 bases and J 4 bases, with 10 bases left between them. Germline lookup yields CDR1 MDHEN and CDR2 SYDVKM. The CDR3 is 14 residues long. This CDR3 reads CASSSDGLNEKLFF. CDR3 nucleotide sequence: TGTGCCAGCAGTTCGGACGGGCTTAATGAAAAACTGTTTTTT.

The chain employs TRBV7-2 and TRBJ1-6; no clear D. Germline V gene sequence: CDR1 SGHTA, CDR2 FQGNSA. The CDR3 is made up of 14 amino acids. Trimming pared 2 bases from V and 6 bases from J, leaving 8 bases between. Here the CDR3 DNA reads TGTGCCAGCAGCTTATTCCCGACTAATTCACCCCTCCACTTT. Encoded protein: CASSLFPTNSPLHF.

This clonotype was seen ten or more times. The V and J genes are TRBV5-1 and TRBJ2-7; 7 nucleotides align to TRBD1. The V segment lost 4 bases and the J segment 0 bases; nucleotides outside the gene matches: 7. CDR1 is SGHRS, CDR2 YFSETQ, per germline. This CDR3 spans 15 amino acids. The chain's CDR3 is CASSVTGFPSYEQYF. CDR3 DNA sequence: TGCGCCAGCAGCGTGACAGGGTTCCCCTCCTACGAGCAGTACTTC.

This clonotype has only a few counts. The chain couples TRBV9 to TRBJ2-3; possibly TRBD1 for D (6 bases). V was trimmed by 6 bases and J by 2 bases, leaving 16 bases between them. The CDR3 extends over 15 amino acids. CDR1 and CDR2 from the germline V gene are SGDLS and YYNGEE. The DNA for the CDR3 is TGTGCCAGCAACCTTGTGGGGGCCCACACAGATACGCAGTATTTT. The encoded protein is CASNLVGAHTDTQYF.

This clonotype was picked up a small number of times. The V and J genes are TRBV29-1 and TRBJ1-1; weak D call: TRBD1 (6 bases). Per the germline V gene, CDR1 is SQVTM and CDR2 is ANQGSEA. The V end was cut by 4 bases, the J end by 3 bases, with 12 bases between. The CDR3 is 13 residues long. The CDR3 DNA follows: TGCAGCGTTGCTGGACAGTCGTACACTGAAGCTTTCTTT. Its protein is CSVAGQSYTEAFF.

This clonotype was detected ten times or more. The chain is built from TRBV5-1 and TRBJ2-7; 7 bases map to TRBD1. Germline CDR1 and CDR2: SGHRS and YFSETQ. J lost 4 bases, V lost 3 bases, and 4 bases had no gene match. CDR3 size: 13 residues. CDR3 region: CASSSEDRYEQYF. The CDR3 nucleotides are TGCGCCAGCAGCTCCGAGGACAGGTACGAGCAGTACTTC. The variable domain in full, completed from reference TRBV5-1 and TRBJ2-7, reads KAGVTQTPRYLIKTRGQQVTLSCSPISGHRSVSWYQQTPGQGLQFLFEYFSETQRNKGNFPGRFSGRQFSNSRSEMNVSTLELGDSALYLCASSSEDRYEQYFGPGTRLTVT.

This clonotype was seen ten or more times. The rearrangement joins TRBV7-9 to TRBJ1-3; D gene uncertain. Per germline, CDR1 SEHNR and CDR2 FQNEAQ (reference sequence). The V end was cut by 5 bases, the J end by 0 bases, with 8 bases between. The CDR3 has 14 residues. The CDR3 DNA reads TGTGCCAGCAGCCCTATTAGCTCTGGAAACACCATATATTTT. Translated: CASSPISSGNTIYF.

This clonotype has a handful of counts. The chain employs TRBV6-5 and TRBJ1-5, with 9 bases identical to TRBD1. The germline CDR1 and CDR2 sequences are MNHEY and SVGAGI. There are 15 residues in the CDR3. V lost 4 bases to trimming and J lost 9 bases; unmatched junction nucleotides: 10. CDR3 sequence: CASSSTGTGYGPQHF. CDR3 DNA sequence: TGTGCCAGCAGTTCAACCGGGACAGGGTACGGGCCCCAGCATTTT.

This clonotype has at least ten counts. The chain recombines TRBV6-2 or TRBV6-3 with TRBJ2-1, with 7 bases matching TRBD1. Germline trimming cut 6 bases from V and 7 bases from J; bases unmatched to any gene: 9. This CDR3 contains 14 residues. Germline lookup yields CDR1 MNHEY and CDR2 SVGEGT. The CDR3 spells CASSPDREWNEQFF. For the CDR3, the DNA is TGTGCCAGCAGCCCCGACAGGGAGTGGAATGAGCAGTTCTTC.

V is TRBV20-1 and J is TRBJ1-3; weak D call: TRBD1 (6 bases). CDR3 size: 16 residues. Trimming pared 5 bases from V and 3 bases from J, leaving 20 bases between. Per the germline V gene, CDR1 is DFQATT and CDR2 is SNEGSKA (reference sequence). This chain's CDR3 is CSARPLFFRGGNTIYF. The CDR3 nucleotides read TGCAGTGCTCGCCCCTTGTTTTTCAGGGGTGGAAACACCATATATTTT.

This clonotype appeared a few times. The rearrangement links TRBV20-1 to TRBJ1-5; D may be TRBD1 (5 bases). V lost 6 bases, J lost 0 bases, and 21 bases lay in between. CDR3 length: 17 amino acids. The germline V gene has CDR1 DFQATT and CDR2 SNEGSKA (reference sequence). The CDR3 sequence is CSATAPPGLSSNQPQHF. The CDR3 DNA sequence: TGCAGTGCAACCGCCCCTCCGGGACTTAGTAGCAATCAGCCCCAGCATTTT.

This clonotype has only a few counts. The chain couples TRBV10-3 to TRBJ2-3; D may be TRBD1 or TRBD2 (5 bases each). This CDR3 region has 16 residues. Trimming took 4 bases from V and 2 from J, leaving 16 bases between them. CDR1 ENHRY and CDR2 SYGVKD come from the germline V gene. CDR3 region: CAISALTGTLTDTQYF. CDR3 DNA: TGTGCCATCAGTGCATTAACCGGGACCCTCACAGATACGCAGTATTTT.